This T cell receptor (beta chain) was captured in a study of cytomegalovirus exposure and HLA in healthy donors. Study-wide findings and caveats: Near-uniform donor sequencing depth was presumed by presence/absence analyses. Researchers counted about 150 TCR beta chains as cytomegalovirus-associated. It was in a later analysis that TCR association rates were seen to vary by HLA locus, highest for DRB1 and lowest for HLA-C. In vitro experiments confirmed that three CMV-associated chains were specific for CMV antigens.

Details on this clone: The antigen is unknown.

PCR employed 60 Vbeta and 13 Jbeta primers. TCRdb's table, derived via immunoSEQ multiplex PCR, lists solely in-frame clones and lacks some. There are over 100,000 clones in the sample; approximately 85% occur only once, and just over 8% lies in the top ten. The length of the CDR3 is 16 residues. In germline, CDR1 is MNHNY, CDR2 SVGAGI (reference sequence). Trimming at V came to 4 bases and at J to 1 base, leaving 8 bases not matched to a gene. Input material: PBMCs. This sequence was found in a woman aged 45-65 years in good health and CMV-seropositive. The genes are TRBV6-6 and TRBJ2-3; TRBD2 matches at 7 bases. The CDR3 nucleotides are TGTGCCAGCAGTTCGGGGGGAAATTGGGGCACAGATACGCAGTATTTT. It is translated as CASSSGGNWGTDTQYF.